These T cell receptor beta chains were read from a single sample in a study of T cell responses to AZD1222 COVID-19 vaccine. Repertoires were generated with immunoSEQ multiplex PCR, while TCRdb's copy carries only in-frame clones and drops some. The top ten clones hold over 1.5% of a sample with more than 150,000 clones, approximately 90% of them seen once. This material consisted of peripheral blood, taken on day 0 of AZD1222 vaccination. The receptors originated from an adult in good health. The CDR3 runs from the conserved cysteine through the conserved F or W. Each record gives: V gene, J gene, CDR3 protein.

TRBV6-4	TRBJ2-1	CASRELESSGRHNEQFF
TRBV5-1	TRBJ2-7	CASSFGLAGDEQYF
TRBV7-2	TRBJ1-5	CASSFQGQPQHF
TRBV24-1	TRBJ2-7	CATSLGYEQYF
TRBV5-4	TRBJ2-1	CASSFLSGSIYNEQFF
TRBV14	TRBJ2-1	CASSQASLGGPGIF
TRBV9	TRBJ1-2	CASSVVEAEGGYTF
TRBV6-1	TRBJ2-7	CASSEESGRGREQYF
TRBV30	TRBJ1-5	CAWRDYRDSLNQPQHF
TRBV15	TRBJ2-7	CATNRADSSYEQYF
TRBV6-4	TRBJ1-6	CASSDAWRSSYNSPLHF
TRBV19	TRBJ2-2	CASRALAGVGTGELFF
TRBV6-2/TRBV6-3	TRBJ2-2	CASSAGTTRGGELFF
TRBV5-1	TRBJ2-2	CASSLAGGLAGGPDTGELFF
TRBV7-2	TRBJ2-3	CASSLPSLGGRGGDTQYF
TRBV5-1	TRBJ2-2	CASSFGSGSFSGELFF
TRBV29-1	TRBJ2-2	CSVEEIIRGAGELFF
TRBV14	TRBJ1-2	CASSPLPGQGNYGYTF
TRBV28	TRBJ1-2	CASSTTVIYGYTF
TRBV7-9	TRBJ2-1	CASSSERGINNEQFF
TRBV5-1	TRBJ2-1	CASQQFSVTVTTYNEQFF
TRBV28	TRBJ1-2	CASSSHRTGGNYGYTF
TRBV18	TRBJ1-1	CASSPPGEAFF
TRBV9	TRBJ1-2	CASSVGQGSYGYTF
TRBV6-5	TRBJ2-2	CASRGQTFVTGELFF